This T cell receptor (beta chain) was retrieved from a study of T-cell memory formation after mild COVID-19 (dated by TCRdb to about 2021). With respect to the entire study: TCR sequence clusters from the two donors were found to be largely donor specific. The cohort comprised two young, previously healthy adult volunteers, one female and one male. In two donors, T-cell clones that expanded and contracted after mild COVID-19 were followed by sequencing TCRalpha and TCRbeta repertoires longitudinally. Broader findings and caveats from the paper: Clones that contracted from day 15 to 85 showed balanced CD4/CD8 phenotypes, whereas a second wave of clones that expanded from day 15 to 37 leaned towards CD4+. Only two mild cases were covered by the study, and larger cohorts that include severe cases with pre-infection samples were considered necessary. Whether the second-wave clones peaking on day 37 were SARS-CoV-2 specific was not confirmed. Contracting CD4+ clones were found mainly in CM and EM memory subsets, while CD8+ clones were enriched in EMRA. Some responding clones were found in pre-infection memory, which suggests that pre-existing cross-reactive memory T cells took part in the SARS-CoV-2 response.

Sequencer: Illumina NovaSeq 6000. TCRalpha and TCRbeta cDNA libraries were built by 5'RACE with constant-segment primers, adding sample barcodes and unique molecular identifiers. RNA was extracted from every sample with Trizol reagent. The libraries were amplified in two PCR steps, and the second step added a second sample barcode and Illumina TruSeq adapters. Libraries were sequenced on an Illumina NovaSeq with 2 x 150 bp paired-end reads. The original pipeline was this. Demultiplexing of reads and collapsing into UMI-guided consensus sequences were performed with migec v1.2.7. With mixcr v2.1.11, UMI consensuses were aligned to TRA and TRB V and J templates and assembled into clonotypes. A clonotype was counted as expanded or contracted only when both edgeR and NoisET called the clonotype significant, with the noise models trained on biological replicates. For edgeR calls, the cutoffs were a false discovery rate-adjusted p below 0.01 and a log2 fold-change threshold of 1. As an exploratory analysis of dynamics, max-normalized trajectories of the 1000 most abundant clonotypes were examined by PCA with hierarchical clustering. Each responding clone was given a CD4 or CD8 phenotype based on the CD4+ and CD8+ repertoires, which had been sequenced separately. TCRdb reworked the public reads: Q25 trimming with fastp, MiXCR clone assembly, productive beta chains retained. Rows with a matching CDR3 protein are joined into one entry that keeps the most common DNA and genes. None of the V and J calls come from the authors' own analysis; TCRdb made them. The sample table shows 40,000 to 60,000 distinct CDR3 sequences, and approximately 7% are seen once. The top ten clonotypes cover roughly 1.3% of the sample.

PBMCs were isolated by Ficoll-Paque density gradient centrifugation. This clonotype was found a few times. No cognate antigen has been identified for it. No clone much larger than this one lies a single base away; base qualities are absent. Compared with germline, V lacks 4 bases and J lacks 4 bases; bases without a gene match: 14. The germline V gene supplies CDR1 SGHRS and CDR2 YFSETQ. There are 18 amino acids in the CDR3, from cysteine to phenylalanine inclusive. The entry retains the CDR3 DNA only, 54 bases that are in frame from base 1. The sequence was obtained from a man in his late teens or twenties who had mild COVID-19 (a few samples of this study predate the infection). The sample titles of this study are shuffled in the database, so cell type and time point are left out; the donor was told from shared clones. Sequenced: PBMCs or a T cell subset sorted from them (not recorded which). The chain joins TRBV5-1 to TRBJ2-2, with 9 bases aligning to TRBD2. The CDR3 reads as follows: CASSPFGTRGGPTGELFF. The nucleotide sequence is given as TGCGCCAGCAGCCCGTTCGGAACGCGGGGGGGCCCCACCGGGGAGCTGTTTTTT.